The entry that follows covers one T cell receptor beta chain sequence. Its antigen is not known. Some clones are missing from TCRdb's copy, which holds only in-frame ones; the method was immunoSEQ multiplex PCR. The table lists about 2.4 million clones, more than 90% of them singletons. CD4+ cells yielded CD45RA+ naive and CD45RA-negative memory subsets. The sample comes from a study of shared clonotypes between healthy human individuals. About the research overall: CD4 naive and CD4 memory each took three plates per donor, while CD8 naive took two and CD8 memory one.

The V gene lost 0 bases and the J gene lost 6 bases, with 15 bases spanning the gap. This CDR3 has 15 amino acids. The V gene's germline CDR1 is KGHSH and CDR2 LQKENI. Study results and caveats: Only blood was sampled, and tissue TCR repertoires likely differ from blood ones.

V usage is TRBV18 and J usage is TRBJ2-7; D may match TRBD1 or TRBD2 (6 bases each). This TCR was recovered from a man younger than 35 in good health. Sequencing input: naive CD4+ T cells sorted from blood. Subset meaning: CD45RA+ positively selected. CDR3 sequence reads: CASSPPLPGEVEQYF. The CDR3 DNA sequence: TGTGCCAGCTCACCACCCCTCCCAGGGGAGGTCGAGCAGTACTTC.